This TCR beta chain was observed in a study of response to subunit inactivated influenza vaccine. The V gene lost 8 bases and the J gene lost 7 bases, with 14 bases spanning the gap. This CDR3 region has 12 residues. This clonotype was recorded only once. Its antigen is unidentified. Study results and limitations: Authors proposed each seasonal influenza vaccination draws in few new T cells.

TCRdb recomputed calls from the RT-PCR reads with MiXCR, one row per CDR3 protein. The sample has more than 700,000 distinct CDR3 sequences; 21% are singletons. Sequences were derived from PBMCs from blood, sampled about 5 days after vaccination. V and J are TRBV12-3 or TRBV12-4 and TRBJ1-2; maybe TRBD1 (5 bases). The receptor's source is a man in his fifties or sixties who received an inactivated influenza vaccine. CDR3: CASLPWDAGYTF. The CDR3 nucleotides are TGTGCCAGCCTCCCCTGGGACGCTGGCTACACCTTC.